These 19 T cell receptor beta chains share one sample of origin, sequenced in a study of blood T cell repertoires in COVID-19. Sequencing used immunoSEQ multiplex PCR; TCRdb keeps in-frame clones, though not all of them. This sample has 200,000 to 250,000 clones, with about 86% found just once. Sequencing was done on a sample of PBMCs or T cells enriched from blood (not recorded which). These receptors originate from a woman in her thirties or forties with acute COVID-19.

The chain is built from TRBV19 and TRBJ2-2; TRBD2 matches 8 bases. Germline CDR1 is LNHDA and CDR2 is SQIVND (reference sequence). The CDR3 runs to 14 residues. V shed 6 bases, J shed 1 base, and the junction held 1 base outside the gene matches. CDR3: CASRSGGNTGELFF. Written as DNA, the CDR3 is TGTGCCAGTAGAAGCGGGGGGAACACCGGGGAGCTGTTTTTT.

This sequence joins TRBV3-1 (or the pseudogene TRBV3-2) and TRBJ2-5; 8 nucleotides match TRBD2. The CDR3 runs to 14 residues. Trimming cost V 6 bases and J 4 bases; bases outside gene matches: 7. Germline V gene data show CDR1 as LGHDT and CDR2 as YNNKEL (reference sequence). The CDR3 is CASRHGTRRETQYF. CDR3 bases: TGTGCCAGCAGGCACGGGACTAGGAGAGAGACCCAGTACTTC.

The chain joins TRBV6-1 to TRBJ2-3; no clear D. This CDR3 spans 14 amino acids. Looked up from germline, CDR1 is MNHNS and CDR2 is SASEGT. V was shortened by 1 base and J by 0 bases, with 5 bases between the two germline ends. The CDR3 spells CASSEGESTDTQYF. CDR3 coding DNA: TGTGCCAGCAGTGAAGGAGAAAGCACAGATACGCAGTATTTT.

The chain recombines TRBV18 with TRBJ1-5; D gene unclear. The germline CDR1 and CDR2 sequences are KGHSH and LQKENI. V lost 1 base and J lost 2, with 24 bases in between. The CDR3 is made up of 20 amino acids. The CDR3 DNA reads TGTGCCAGCTCACCACTACCCGGGAAAGGACCTCCTGGCGGCAATCAGCCCCAGCATTTT. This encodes CASSPLPGKGPPGGNQPQHF.

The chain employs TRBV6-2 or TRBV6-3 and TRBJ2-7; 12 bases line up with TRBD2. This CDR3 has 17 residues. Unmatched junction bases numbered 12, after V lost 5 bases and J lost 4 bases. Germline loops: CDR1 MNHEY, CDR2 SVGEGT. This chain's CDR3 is CASSLARLAGVGYEQYF. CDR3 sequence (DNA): TGTGCCAGCAGTCTGGCCCGACTAGCGGGAGTAGGGTACGAGCAGTACTTC.

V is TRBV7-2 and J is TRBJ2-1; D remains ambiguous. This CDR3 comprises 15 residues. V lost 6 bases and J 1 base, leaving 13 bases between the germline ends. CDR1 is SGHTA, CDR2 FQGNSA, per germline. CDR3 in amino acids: CASSSTVDSYNEQFF. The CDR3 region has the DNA TGTGCCAGCAGTTCTACAGTCGATTCCTACAATGAGCAGTTCTTC.

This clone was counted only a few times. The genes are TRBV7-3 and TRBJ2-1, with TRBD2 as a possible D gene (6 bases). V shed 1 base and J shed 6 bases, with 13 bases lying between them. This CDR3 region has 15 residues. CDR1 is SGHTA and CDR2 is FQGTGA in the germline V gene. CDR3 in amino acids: CASSLSSLSGNEQFF. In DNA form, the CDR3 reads TGTGCCAGCAGCTTAAGCTCCCTTAGCGGCAATGAGCAGTTCTTC.

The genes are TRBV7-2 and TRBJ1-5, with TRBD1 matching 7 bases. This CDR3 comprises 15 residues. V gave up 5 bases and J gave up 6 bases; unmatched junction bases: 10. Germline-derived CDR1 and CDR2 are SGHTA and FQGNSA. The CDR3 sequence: CASSPEGQIPQPQHF. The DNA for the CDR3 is TGTGCCAGCAGCCCAGAGGGACAGATACCTCAGCCCCAGCATTTT.

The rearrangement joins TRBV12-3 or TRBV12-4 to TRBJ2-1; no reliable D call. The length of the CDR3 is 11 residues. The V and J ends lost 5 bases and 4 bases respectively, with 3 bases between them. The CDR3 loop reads CASSTYNEQFF. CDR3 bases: TGTGCCAGCAGTACTTACAATGAGCAGTTCTTC.

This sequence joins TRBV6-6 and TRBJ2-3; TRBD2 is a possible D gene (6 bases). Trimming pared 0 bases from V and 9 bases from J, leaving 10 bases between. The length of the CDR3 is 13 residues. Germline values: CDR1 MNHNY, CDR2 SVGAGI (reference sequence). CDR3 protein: CASSYSEGRTQYF. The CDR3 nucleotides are TGTGCCAGCAGTTACTCGGAGGGCCGCACGCAGTATTTT.

CDR3 bases: TGTGCCTGGAGTGTGGGGGGGGATACGCAGTATTTT. Translation gives CAWSVGGDTQYF. V usage is TRBV30 and J usage is TRBJ2-3, with 7 bases fitting TRBD2. CDR1 and CDR2 (germline): GTSNPN, SVGIG (reference sequence). The CDR3 runs 12 residues. Trimming removed 0 bases from V and 6 bases from J; junction bases left unmatched: 0.

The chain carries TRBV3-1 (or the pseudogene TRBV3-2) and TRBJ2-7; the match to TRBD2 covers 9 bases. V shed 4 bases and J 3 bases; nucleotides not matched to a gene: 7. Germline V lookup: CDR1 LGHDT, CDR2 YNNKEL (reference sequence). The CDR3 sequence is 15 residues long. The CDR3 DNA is TGTGCCAGCAGCCTCGGGACTAGCTTCCACTACGAGCAGTACTTC. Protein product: CASSLGTSFHYEQYF.

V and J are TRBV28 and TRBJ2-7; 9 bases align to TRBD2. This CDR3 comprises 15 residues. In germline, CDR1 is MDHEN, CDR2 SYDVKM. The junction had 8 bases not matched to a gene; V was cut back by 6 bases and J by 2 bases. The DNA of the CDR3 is TGTGCCAGCAGATATCCGGGACTAGCACCCTACGAGCAGTACTTC. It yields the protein CASRYPGLAPYEQYF.

The CDR3 DNA reads as TGCGCCAGCAGCCAAACAGTTAACACTGAAGCTTTCTTT. It translates to CASSQTVNTEAFF. The chain has TRBV5-1 and TRBJ1-1, with unresolved D. Germline V gives CDR1 SGHRS, CDR2 YFSETQ. V was clipped by 4 bases and J by 2 bases, with 9 bases between them. The CDR3 runs 13 residues. The whole variable domain, filled in from reference TRBV5-1 and TRBJ1-1, reads KAGVTQTPRYLIKTRGQQVTLSCSPISGHRSVSWYQQTPGQGLQFLFEYFSETQRNKGNFPGRFSGRQFSNSRSEMNVSTLELGDSALYLCASSQTVNTEAFFGQGTRLTVV.

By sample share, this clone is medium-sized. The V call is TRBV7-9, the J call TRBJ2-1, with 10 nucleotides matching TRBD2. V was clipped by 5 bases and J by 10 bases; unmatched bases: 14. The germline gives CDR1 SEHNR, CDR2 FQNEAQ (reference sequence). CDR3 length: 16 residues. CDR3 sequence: CASSAGTSAPRVEQFF. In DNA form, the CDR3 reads TGTGCCAGCAGCGCTGGGACTAGCGCTCCAAGGGTGGAGCAGTTCTTC.

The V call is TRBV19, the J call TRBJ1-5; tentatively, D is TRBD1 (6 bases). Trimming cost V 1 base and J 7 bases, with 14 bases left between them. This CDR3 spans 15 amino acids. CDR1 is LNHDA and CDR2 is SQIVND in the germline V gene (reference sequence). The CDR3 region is CASSIVQGAQQPQHF. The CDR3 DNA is TGTGCCAGTAGTATAGTACAGGGTGCCCAACAGCCCCAGCATTTT. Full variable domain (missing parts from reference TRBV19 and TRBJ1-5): DGGITQSPKYLFRKEGQNVTLSCEQNLNHDAMYWYRQDPGQGLRLIYYSQIVNDFQKGDIAEGYSVSREKKESFPLTVTSAQKNPTAFYLCASSIVQGAQQPQHFGDGTRLSIL.

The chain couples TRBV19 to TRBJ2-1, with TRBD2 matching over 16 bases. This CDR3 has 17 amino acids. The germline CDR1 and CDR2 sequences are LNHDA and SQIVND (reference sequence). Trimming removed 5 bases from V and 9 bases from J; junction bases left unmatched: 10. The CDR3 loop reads CASSSPGTSGRAGEQFF. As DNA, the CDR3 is TGTGCCAGTAGTTCCCCCGGGACTAGCGGGAGGGCCGGTGAGCAGTTCTTC.

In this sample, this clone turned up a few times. CDR3 loop: CASSFRAGRVQPQHF. The CDR3, as DNA: TGTGCCAGCAGTTTCCGTGCGGGTCGGGTCCAGCCCCAGCATTTT. The chain carries TRBV28 and TRBJ1-5; the D is unclear. The germline CDR1 and CDR2 sequences are MDHEN and SYDVKM. This CDR3 is 15 amino acids long. V shed 3 bases and J shed 7 bases, with 16 bases lying between them.

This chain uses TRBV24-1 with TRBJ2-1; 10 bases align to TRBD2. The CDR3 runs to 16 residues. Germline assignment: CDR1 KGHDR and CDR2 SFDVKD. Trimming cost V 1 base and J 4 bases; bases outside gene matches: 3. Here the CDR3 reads CATSDFQRGGYNEQFF. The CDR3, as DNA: TGTGCCACCAGTGATTTCCAGCGGGGGGGGTACAATGAGCAGTTCTTC.